The 8 T cell receptor beta chains presented below share a single source sample, sequenced in a study of graft-versus-host responses after intestinal transplantation (dated by TCRdb to about 2021). Receptor libraries were prepared by the immunoSEQ multiplex PCR assay. TCRdb retrieved this table from immuneACCESS and kept in-frame rearrangements only. Not all clones are present; in checked studies, unresolved V genes account for under half, and no reason is known for the remainder. The table for this sample lists roughly 9,400 clones; approximately 30% of them were counted only once. About 5% of the sample is in the top ten clones. This specimen's time point label, per the study, means: cells obtained before transplantation from donor or recipient. The sequencing used alloreactive CD4+ T cells from a mixed lymphocyte reaction culture, collected before intestinal transplant. The label giving this sample's cell subset or site can be read as: CFSE-low proliferating T cells sorted from approximately 6-day pre-transplant mixed lymphocyte reaction (GvH or HvG direction). These receptor sequences come from a human patient who received an intestinal transplant.

This clone was seen more than once but under ten times. J is TRBJ1-1 and V is TRBV2; D is uncertain. The V end was cut by 4 bases, the J end by 7 bases, with 16 bases between. CDR1 and CDR2 from the germline V gene are SNHLY and FYNNEI. The CDR3 runs 14 residues. The chain's CDR3 is CASSGEAGRGEAFF. The CDR3 DNA is TGTGCCAGCAGTGGAGAGGCCGGGAGAGGTGAAGCTTTCTTT.

The rearrangement uses TRBV6-6 and TRBJ1-5, with D tentatively TRBD1 (5 bases). Germline assignment: CDR1 MNHNY and CDR2 SVGAGI (reference sequence). This CDR3 comprises 15 residues. V was cut by 6 bases and J by 0 bases, with 12 bases left in between. The DNA of the CDR3 is TGTGCCAGCAGCCTCGACAGAAATAGCAATCAGCCCCAGCATTTT. Protein: CASSLDRNSNQPQHF.

The chain recombines TRBV7-9 with TRBJ1-6, with 9 bases aligning to TRBD1. The germline gives CDR1 SEHNR, CDR2 FQNEAQ (reference sequence). J was trimmed by 10 bases and V by 5 bases; bases with no gene match: 9. The CDR3 is 15 amino acids. CDR3 sequence: CASSPRTGEESPLHF. The CDR3 region has the DNA TGTGCCAGCAGCCCGCGGACAGGGGAAGAGTCACCCCTCCACTTT.

This clone was counted between two and nine times. It may be a read error: a sequence one base away is much more abundant. The V gene is TRBV4-2, the J gene TRBJ2-7, with D tentatively TRBD1 (5 bases). CDR3 size: 15 residues. From germline, CDR1 is LGHNA and CDR2 YNFKEQ. V was shortened by 3 bases and J by 6 bases, with 18 bases between the two germline ends. In DNA form, the CDR3 reads TGTGCCAGCAGCCAGTCCCGACAGCACTGGGGCGAGCAGTACTTC. Translation: CASSQSRQHWGEQYF.

The V gene is TRBV7-9, the J gene TRBJ2-3; TRBD2 agrees at 8 bases. Germline V lookup: CDR1 SEHNR, CDR2 FQNEAQ (reference sequence). The CDR3 is made up of 15 amino acids. With V trimmed by 0 bases and J by 7 bases, 6 bases remained unmatched. CDR3 in DNA: TGTGCCAGCAGCTTAGCCGGGGGGGCCGGAAATACGCAGTATTTT. Its protein is CASSLAGGAGNTQYF.

Only a few counts were recorded for this clone. This CDR3 reads CASSLDFRTRFNEQFF. Here the CDR3 DNA reads TGTGCCAGCAGCTTAGATTTCAGGACTAGGTTCAATGAGCAGTTCTTC. V and J are TRBV11-2 and TRBJ2-1; 7 bases line up with TRBD2. Germline lookup yields CDR1 SGHAT and CDR2 FQNNGV. The CDR3 length is 16 residues. V trimming: 0 bases; J trimming: 6 bases; junction bases outside the gene matches: 8.

J is TRBJ1-3 and V is TRBV6-1, with D perhaps matching TRBD1 (5 bases). Per the germline V gene, CDR1 is MNHNS and CDR2 is SASEGT. The CDR3 consists of 14 residues. Trimming stripped 6 bases from V and 4 bases from J, with 13 bases between. CDR3 residues: CASRSRGIGNTIYF. The CDR3 coding sequence is TGTGCCAGCAGATCTAGGGGTATCGGAAACACCATATATTTT.

This clone was seen a few times. This chain joins TRBV6-5 and TRBJ2-2; 10 bases line up with TRBD2. Germline trimming cut 5 bases from V and 6 bases from J; bases unmatched to any gene: 3. The CDR3 contains 14 residues. The V gene's germline CDR1 is MNHEY and CDR2 SVGAGI. CDR3 loop: CASSTGLAAGELFF. In DNA, the CDR3 is TGTGCCAGCAGTACCGGACTAGCGGCCGGGGAGCTGTTTTTT.